The 18 T cell receptor beta chains listed next were all sequenced from one sample in a study of human T cells and chemical hapten exposure. Time point specified: pre-sensitization, week 0. Treatment denoted: therapeutic diphenylcyclopropenone sensitization with weekly scalp DPC. Via MiXCR, TCRdb re-called the RACE reads, giving one row per CDR3 protein. Here the sample spans some 360,000 distinct CDR3 sequences, 4.5% to 5.5% being singletons. The sample here was whole blood, taken in connection with sensitization to the hapten diphenylcyclopropenone (DPC). Receptors originate from a woman in her 50s with alopecia areata. Some clones in this sample may be carry-over from other donors' samples.

This clonotype was observed at least ten times. V usage is TRBV7-6 and J usage is TRBJ2-2, with 10 bases that match TRBD1. Germline CDR1 SGHVS, CDR2 FNYEAQ. Trimming cost V 5 bases and J 11 bases; bases outside gene matches: 2. There are 12 residues in the CDR3. CDR3 in amino acids: CASSRQGAELFF. The CDR3 DNA follows: TGTGCCAGCAGCCGACAGGGGGCCGAGCTGTTTTTT.

This clonotype was detected many times. The rearrangement joins TRBV10-3 to TRBJ2-1; TRBD2 agrees at 10 bases. The CDR3 runs to 15 residues. Germline-derived CDR1 and CDR2 are ENHRY and SYGVKD. Trimming cost V 5 bases and J 5 bases; bases outside gene matches: 6. The CDR3: CAISPAGGSHNEQFF. CDR3 DNA sequence: TGTGCCATCAGTCCAGCGGGAGGGTCGCACAATGAGCAGTTCTTC.

This clonotype was seen a few times. V and J are TRBV27 and TRBJ2-3, with TRBD2 matching 12 bases. Germline V gene lookup returns CDR1 MNHEY and CDR2 SMNVEV (reference sequence). The CDR3 covers 16 residues. J lost 5 bases, V lost 5 bases, and 8 bases had no gene match. CDR3 amino acids: CASSHGLAGPQDTQYF. The CDR3 DNA reads as TGTGCCAGCAGTCACGGACTAGCGGGGCCTCAAGATACGCAGTATTTT.

This clonotype was observed many times. V usage is TRBV5-1 and J usage is TRBJ2-3; perhaps TRBD1 as D (5 bases). The V end was cut by 1 base, the J end by 4 bases, with 10 bases between. The CDR3 is made up of 14 amino acids. CDR1 is SGHRS, CDR2 YFSETQ, per germline. CDR3 sequence: CASSLSLGADTQYF. The CDR3 nucleotides read TGCGCCAGCAGCTTGAGTCTAGGGGCAGATACGCAGTATTTT.

This clonotype was recorded at least ten times. The chain is built from TRBV7-9 and TRBJ2-7; D assignment may be TRBD1 or TRBD2 (5 bases each). The germline V and J ends were trimmed by 5 bases and 4 bases, with 21 bases remaining between them. Germline assignment: CDR1 SEHNR and CDR2 FQNEAQ (reference sequence). CDR3 length: 16 amino acids. The CDR3 region has the DNA TGTGCCAGCAGCACTACTTGGGGACGTTCCTATTACGAGCAGTACTTC. Protein product: CASSTTWGRSYYEQYF. The full variable domain, rest sourced from reference TRBV7-9 and TRBJ2-7, is DTGVSQNPRHKITKRGQNVTFRCDPISEHNRLYWYRQTLGQGPEFLTYFQNEAQLEKSRLLSDRFSAERPKGSFSTLEIQRTEQGDSAMYLCASSTTWGRSYYEQYFGPGTRLTVT.

Ten or more counts support this clonotype. The chain has TRBV11-2 and TRBJ2-5, with 11 bases that match TRBD1. This CDR3 region has 17 residues. Germline V gene data show CDR1 as SGHAT and CDR2 as FQNNGV. The junction had 14 bases not matched to a gene; V was cut back by 4 bases and J by 7 bases. CDR3 nucleotide sequence: TGTGCCAGCAGCTCCCTTGCCCGGGACAGGGGGGCCGGGACCCAGTACTTC. Translated, it gives CASSSLARDRGAGTQYF.

This clonotype was detected only a few times. The chain employs TRBV7-3 and TRBJ2-3, with unresolved D. V shed 2 bases and J shed 6 bases, with 9 bases lying between them. The germline V gene encodes CDR1 SGHTA and CDR2 FQGTGA. The CDR3 has 13 residues. CDR3 residues: CASSLRAEDTQYF. CDR3 bases: TGTGCCAGCAGCTTACGGGCGGAGGATACGCAGTATTTT.

V and J are TRBV5-1 and TRBJ2-7; 8 bases align to TRBD2. Germline V lookup: CDR1 SGHRS, CDR2 YFSETQ. The CDR3 runs to 15 residues. Trimming took 4 bases from V and 4 from J; bases not matched to a gene: 10. CDR3 sequence: CASSPRLAGQYEQYF. The CDR3 coding sequence is TGCGCCAGCAGCCCCCGCCTAGCGGGTCAATACGAGCAGTACTTC.

This clonotype was detected many times. This sequence joins TRBV4-3 and TRBJ1-4; D is perhaps TRBD1 (5 bases). Trimming removed 3 bases at V and 5 bases at J, with 13 bases between. The CDR3 length is 15 residues. From germline, CDR1 is LGHNA and CDR2 YSLEER. CDR3 coding DNA: TGCGCCAGCAGCCAGGCGTGGGGCACGAATGAAAAACTGTTTTTT. This gives the protein CASSQAWGTNEKLFF.

J is TRBJ2-1 and V is TRBV9; 8 bases are shared with TRBD2. V gave up 0 bases and J gave up 4 bases; unmatched junction bases: 6. The CDR3 is 16 amino acids. In germline, CDR1 is SGDLS, CDR2 YYNGEE. CDR3 amino acids: CASSVVGGGYYNEQFF. The CDR3 DNA follows: TGTGCCAGCAGCGTAGTCGGCGGGGGGTATTACAATGAGCAGTTCTTC.

This clonotype was recorded at least ten times. The chain is built from TRBV11-2 and TRBJ2-5, with a tentative D call TRBD1 (6 bases). The germline V gene encodes CDR1 SGHAT and CDR2 FQNNGV. The CDR3 covers 13 residues. V dropped 0 bases and J dropped 8 bases, with 10 bases sitting between them. The CDR3 nucleotides read TGTGCCAGCAGCTTAGACACAGGGCGAACCCAGTACTTC. It translates to CASSLDTGRTQYF.

This clonotype was recorded many times. The chain recombines TRBV5-1 with TRBJ2-5; 8 nucleotides match TRBD1. Trimming took 6 bases from V and 3 from J; bases not matched to a gene: 7. CDR3 length: 14 residues. Germline V gives CDR1 SGHRS, CDR2 YFSETQ. The CDR3 reads CASNLMGQEETQYF. The CDR3 DNA follows: TGCGCCAGCAACTTAATGGGACAGGAAGAGACCCAGTACTTC.

This clonotype was seen many times. The chain carries TRBV28 and TRBJ2-1; TRBD2 matches at 10 bases. This CDR3 has 15 amino acids. With 5 bases clipped from V and 3 bases from J, the junction kept 4 bases outside the gene matches. From germline, CDR1 is MDHEN and CDR2 SYDVKM. CDR3 nucleotide sequence: TGTGCCAGCAGTCCACCTAGCGGGAGCTACAATGAGCAGTTCTTC. It yields the protein CASSPPSGSYNEQFF.

V gene TRBV29-1 combines with J gene TRBJ2-7, with TRBD1 matching 7 bases. The CDR3 extends over 13 amino acids. J lost 0 bases, V lost 5 bases, and 4 bases had no gene match. CDR1 SQVTM and CDR2 ANQGSEA come from the germline V gene. CDR3 coding DNA: TGCAGCGTTCAGGGACAGAACTCCTACGAGCAGTACTTC. As protein: CSVQGQNSYEQYF.

This clonotype was counted at least ten times. The genes are TRBV10-3 and TRBJ2-6, with TRBD1 matching 9 bases. CDR3 size: 18 residues. Per germline, CDR1 ENHRY and CDR2 SYGVKD. V trimming: 4 bases; J trimming: 0 bases; junction bases outside the gene matches: 7. CDR3: CAISGGGQGSSGANVLTF. The CDR3 region has the DNA TGTGCCATCAGTGGGGGGGGACAGGGCTCCTCTGGGGCCAACGTCCTGACTTTC.

This clonotype was detected ten times or more. This CDR3 reads CASSRRPTDTQYF. The CDR3, as DNA: TGTGCCAGCAGTCGCAGACCCACAGATACGCAGTATTTT. The J gene is TRBJ2-3, the V gene TRBV7-3, with D uncertain. The CDR3 spans 13 residues. Between the trimmed V and J ends, which lost 6 bases and 2 bases, there was a span of 9 bases. Germline lookup yields CDR1 SGHTA and CDR2 FQGTGA.

This clonotype was observed many times. The chain has TRBV12-5 and TRBJ2-3, with unresolved D. The germline V and J ends were trimmed by 3 bases and 4 bases, with 17 bases remaining between them. Germline V gene lookup returns CDR1 LGHNT and CDR2 FRNRAP. This CDR3 region has 16 residues. CDR3: CASGFVVGVGPDTQYF. CDR3 sequence (DNA): TGTGCTAGTGGTTTTGTGGTTGGGGTAGGGCCAGATACGCAGTATTTT.

This clonotype turned up a few times. The V call is TRBV30, the J call TRBJ1-1; unclear D gene. Per the germline V gene, CDR1 is GTSNPN and CDR2 is SVGIG (reference sequence). Trimming left V 0 bases short and J 7 bases short, with 27 bases between. The CDR3 length is 18 residues. The CDR3 is CAWSVYPRGREFGFEAFF. CDR3 nucleotide sequence: TGTGCCTGGAGTGTATATCCGAGAGGAAGAGAATTTGGATTTGAAGCTTTCTTT.